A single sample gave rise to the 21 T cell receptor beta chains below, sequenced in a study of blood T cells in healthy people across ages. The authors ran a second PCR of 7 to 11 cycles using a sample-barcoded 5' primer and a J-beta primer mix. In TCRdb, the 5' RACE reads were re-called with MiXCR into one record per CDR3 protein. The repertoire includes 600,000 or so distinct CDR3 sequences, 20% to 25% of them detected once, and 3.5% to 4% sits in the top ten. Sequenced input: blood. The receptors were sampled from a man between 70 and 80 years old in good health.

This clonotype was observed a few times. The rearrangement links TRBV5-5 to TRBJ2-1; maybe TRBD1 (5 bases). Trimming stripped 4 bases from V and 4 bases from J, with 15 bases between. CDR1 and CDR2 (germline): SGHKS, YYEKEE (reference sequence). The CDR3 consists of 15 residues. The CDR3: CASSLPAGFYNEQFF. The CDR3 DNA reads TGTGCCAGCAGCCTGCCGGCAGGGTTTTACAATGAGCAGTTCTTC.

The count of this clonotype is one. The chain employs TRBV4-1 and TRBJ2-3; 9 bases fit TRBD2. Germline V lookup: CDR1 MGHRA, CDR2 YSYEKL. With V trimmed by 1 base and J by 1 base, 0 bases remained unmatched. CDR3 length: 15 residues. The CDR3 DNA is TGCGCCAGCAGCCAAGGCGGGAGGGGCACAGATACGCAGTATTTT. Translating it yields CASSQGGRGTDTQYF.

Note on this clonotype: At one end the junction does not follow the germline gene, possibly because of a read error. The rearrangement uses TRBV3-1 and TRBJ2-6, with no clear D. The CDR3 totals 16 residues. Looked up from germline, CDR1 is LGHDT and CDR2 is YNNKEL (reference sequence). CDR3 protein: CASSPHPGSGSNVLTF. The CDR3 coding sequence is TGTGCCAGCAGCCCTCATCCTGGCTCTGGGTCCAACGTCCTGACTTTC.

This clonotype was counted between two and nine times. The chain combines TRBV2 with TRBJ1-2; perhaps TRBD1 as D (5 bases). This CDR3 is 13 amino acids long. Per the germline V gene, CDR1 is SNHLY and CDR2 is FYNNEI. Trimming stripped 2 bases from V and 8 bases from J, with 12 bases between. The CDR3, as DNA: TGTGCCAGCAGTGAAAGGCAGGGAAGCGGCTACACCTTC. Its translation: CASSERQGSGYTF.

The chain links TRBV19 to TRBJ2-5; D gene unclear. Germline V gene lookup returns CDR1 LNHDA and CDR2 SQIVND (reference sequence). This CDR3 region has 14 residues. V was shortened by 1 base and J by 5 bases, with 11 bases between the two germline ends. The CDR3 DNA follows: TGTGCCAGTAGTATAGGGCAGGCGTCGGAGACCCAGTACTTC. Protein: CASSIGQASETQYF. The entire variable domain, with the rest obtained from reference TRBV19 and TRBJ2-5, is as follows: DGGITQSPKYLFRKEGQNVTLSCEQNLNHDAMYWYRQDPGQGLRLIYYSQIVNDFQKGDIAEGYSVSREKKESFPLTVTSAQKNPTAFYLCASSIGQASETQYFGPGTRLLVL.

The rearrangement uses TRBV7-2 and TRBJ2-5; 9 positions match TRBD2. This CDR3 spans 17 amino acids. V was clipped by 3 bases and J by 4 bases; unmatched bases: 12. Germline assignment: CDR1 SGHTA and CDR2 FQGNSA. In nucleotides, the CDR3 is TGTGCCAGCAGCTTTGGATCCGGCGGGAGGGCAGGAGAGACCCAGTACTTC. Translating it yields CASSFGSGGRAGETQYF.

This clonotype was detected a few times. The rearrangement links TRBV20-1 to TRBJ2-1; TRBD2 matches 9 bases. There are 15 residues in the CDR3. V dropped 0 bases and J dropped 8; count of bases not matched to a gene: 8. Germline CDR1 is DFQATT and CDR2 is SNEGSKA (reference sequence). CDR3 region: CSARDVVAGVDEQFF. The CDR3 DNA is TGCAGTGCTAGAGATGTGGTAGCGGGAGTCGATGAGCAGTTCTTC.

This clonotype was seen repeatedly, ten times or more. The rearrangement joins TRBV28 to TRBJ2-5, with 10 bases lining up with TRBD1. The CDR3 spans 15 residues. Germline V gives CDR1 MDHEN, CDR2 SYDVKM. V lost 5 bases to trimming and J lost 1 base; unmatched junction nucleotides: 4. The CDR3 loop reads CASSDRTGGQETQYF. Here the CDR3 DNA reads TGTGCCAGCAGTGACCGGACAGGGGGCCAAGAGACCCAGTACTTC. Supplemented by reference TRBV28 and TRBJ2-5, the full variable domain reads DVKVTQSSRYLVKRTGEKVFLECVQDMDHENMFWYRQDPGLGLRLIYFSYDVKMKEKGDIPEGYSVSREKKERFSLILESASTNQTSMYLCASSDRTGGQETQYFGPGTRLLVL.

Here the CDR3 DNA reads TGTGCCAGCAGCGACCTGTGGGCCCAGTACTTC. Residues: CASSDLWAQYF. This chain connects TRBV14 to TRBJ2-5; D gene ambiguous. V lost 5 bases and J lost 9, with 10 bases in between. The CDR3 contains 11 residues. From germline, CDR1 is SGHDN and CDR2 FVKESK.

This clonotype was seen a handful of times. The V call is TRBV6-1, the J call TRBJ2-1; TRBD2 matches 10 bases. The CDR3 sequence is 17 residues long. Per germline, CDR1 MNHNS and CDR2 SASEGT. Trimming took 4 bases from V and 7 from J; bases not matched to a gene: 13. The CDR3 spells CASSGYFGTSVRNEQFF. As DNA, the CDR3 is TGTGCCAGCAGTGGTTATTTCGGGACTAGCGTGAGGAATGAGCAGTTCTTC.

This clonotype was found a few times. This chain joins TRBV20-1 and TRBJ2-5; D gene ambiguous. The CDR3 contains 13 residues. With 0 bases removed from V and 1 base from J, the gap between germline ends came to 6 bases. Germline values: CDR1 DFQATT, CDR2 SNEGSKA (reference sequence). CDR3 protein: CSARDQAQETQYF. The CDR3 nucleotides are TGCAGTGCTAGAGATCAGGCCCAAGAGACCCAGTACTTC.

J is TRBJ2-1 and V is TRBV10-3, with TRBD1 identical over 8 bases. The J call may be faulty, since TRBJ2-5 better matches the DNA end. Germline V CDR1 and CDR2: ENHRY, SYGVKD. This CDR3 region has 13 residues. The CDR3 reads CAINQGAEETQYF. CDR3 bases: TGTGCCATCAACCAGGGGGCAGAGGAGACCCAGTACTTC.

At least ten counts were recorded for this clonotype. CDR3 residues: CAISERLDSEQYF. CDR3 bases: TGTGCCATCAGTGAAAGGCTAGACTCCGAGCAGTACTTC. V and J are TRBV10-3 and TRBJ2-7; D is uncertain. CDR1 is ENHRY, CDR2 SYGVKD, per germline. The V end was cut by 3 bases, the J end by 6 bases, with 12 bases between. This CDR3 contains 13 residues.

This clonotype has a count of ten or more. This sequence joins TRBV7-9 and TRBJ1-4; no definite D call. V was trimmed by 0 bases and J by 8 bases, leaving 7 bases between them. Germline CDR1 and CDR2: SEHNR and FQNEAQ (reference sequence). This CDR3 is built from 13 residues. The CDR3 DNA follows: TGTGCCAGCAGCTTAGCACAGAGCGAAAAACTGTTTTTT. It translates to CASSLAQSEKLFF. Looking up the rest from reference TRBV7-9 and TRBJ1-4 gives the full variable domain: DTGVSQNPRHKITKRGQNVTFRCDPISEHNRLYWYRQTLGQGPEFLTYFQNEAQLEKSRLLSDRFSAERPKGSFSTLEIQRTEQGDSAMYLCASSLAQSEKLFFGSGTQLSVL.

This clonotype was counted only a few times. The CDR3 sequence is CASSRGLYYEQYF. Here the CDR3 DNA reads TGTGCCAGCAGTAGGGGACTCTACTACGAGCAGTACTTC. The chain employs TRBV27 and TRBJ2-5, with a possible D match to TRBD2 (6 bases). The DNA end favors TRBJ2-7, so the J call may be wrong. The CDR3 runs 13 residues. Germline loops: CDR1 MNHEY, CDR2 SMNVEV (reference sequence).

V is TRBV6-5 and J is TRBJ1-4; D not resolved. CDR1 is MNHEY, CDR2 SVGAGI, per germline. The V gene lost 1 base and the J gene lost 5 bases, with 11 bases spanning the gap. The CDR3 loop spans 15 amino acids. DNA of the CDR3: TGTGCCAGCAGTTACTTCCCCCAAGGAAATGAAAAACTGTTTTTT. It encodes CASSYFPQGNEKLFF.

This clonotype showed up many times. For the CDR3, the DNA is TGCAGTTCCTCAGACGGGTACAATGAGCAGTTCTTC. Translating it yields CSSSDGYNEQFF. V is TRBV20-1 and J is TRBJ2-5; D ambiguous. TRBJ2-1 matches the DNA end more closely, so the J call is doubtful. This CDR3 region has 12 residues. Germline CDR1 is DFQATT and CDR2 is SNEGSKA (reference sequence).

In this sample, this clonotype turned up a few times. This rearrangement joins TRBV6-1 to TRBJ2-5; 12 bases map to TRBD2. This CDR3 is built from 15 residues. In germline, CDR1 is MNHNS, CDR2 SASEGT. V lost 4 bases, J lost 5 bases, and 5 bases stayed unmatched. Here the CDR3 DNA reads TGTGCCAGCAGTGTGACTAGCGGGAGATGGGAGACCCAGTACTTC. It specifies CASSVTSGRWETQYF.

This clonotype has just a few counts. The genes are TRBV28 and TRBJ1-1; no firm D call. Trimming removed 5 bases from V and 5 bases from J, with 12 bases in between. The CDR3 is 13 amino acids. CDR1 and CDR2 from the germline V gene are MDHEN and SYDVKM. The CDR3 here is CASSRSLGTEAFF. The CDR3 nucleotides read TGTGCCAGCAGTAGATCCCTAGGGACTGAAGCTTTCTTT.

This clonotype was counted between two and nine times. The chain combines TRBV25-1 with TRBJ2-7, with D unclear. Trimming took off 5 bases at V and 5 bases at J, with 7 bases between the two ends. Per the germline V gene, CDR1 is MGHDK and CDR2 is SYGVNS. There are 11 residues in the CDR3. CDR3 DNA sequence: TGTGCCAGCAGTAAGATTCACGAGCAGTACTTC. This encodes CASSKIHEQYF.

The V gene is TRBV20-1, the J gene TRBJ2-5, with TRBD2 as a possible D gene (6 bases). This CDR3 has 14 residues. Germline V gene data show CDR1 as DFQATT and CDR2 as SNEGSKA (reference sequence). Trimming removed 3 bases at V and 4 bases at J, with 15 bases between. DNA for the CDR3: TGCAGTGCTAGCTCTTCGGGAGCGGTAGAGACCCAGTACTTC. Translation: CSASSSGAVETQYF.